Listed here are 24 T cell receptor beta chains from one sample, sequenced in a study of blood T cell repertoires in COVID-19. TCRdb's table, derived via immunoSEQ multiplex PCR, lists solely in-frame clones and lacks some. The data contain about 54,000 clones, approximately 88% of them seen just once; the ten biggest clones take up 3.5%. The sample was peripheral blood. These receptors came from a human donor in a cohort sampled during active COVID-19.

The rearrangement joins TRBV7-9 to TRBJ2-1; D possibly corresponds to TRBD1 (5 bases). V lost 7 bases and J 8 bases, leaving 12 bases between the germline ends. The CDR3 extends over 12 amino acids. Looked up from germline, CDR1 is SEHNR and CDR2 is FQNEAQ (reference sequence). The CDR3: CASTPDSDEQFF. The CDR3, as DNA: TGTGCCAGCACCCCCGACAGCGATGAGCAGTTCTTC.

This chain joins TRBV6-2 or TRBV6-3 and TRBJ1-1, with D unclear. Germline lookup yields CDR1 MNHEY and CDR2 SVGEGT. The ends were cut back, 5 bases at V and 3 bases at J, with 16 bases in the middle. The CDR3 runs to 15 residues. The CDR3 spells CASSPPQDWDTEAFF. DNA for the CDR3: TGTGCCAGCAGTCCCCCTCAGGATTGGGACACTGAAGCTTTCTTT.

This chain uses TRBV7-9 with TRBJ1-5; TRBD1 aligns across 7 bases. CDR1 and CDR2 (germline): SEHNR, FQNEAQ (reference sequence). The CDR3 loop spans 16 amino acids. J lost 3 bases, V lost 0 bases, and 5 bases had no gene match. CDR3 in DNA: TGTGCCAGCAGCTTAGCAGGGGGCGCGGACAATCAGCCCCAGCATTTT. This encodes CASSLAGGADNQPQHF.

The CDR3 DNA sequence: TGTGCCAGCAGCGGACAGGTTTATCAGCCCCAGCATTTT. It yields the protein CASSGQVYQPQHF. J is TRBJ1-5 and V is TRBV9, with TRBD1 as a possible D gene (6 bases). CDR1 and CDR2 (germline): SGDLS, YYNGEE. V was pared by 3 bases and J by 5 bases, with 9 bases between. The CDR3 runs 13 residues.

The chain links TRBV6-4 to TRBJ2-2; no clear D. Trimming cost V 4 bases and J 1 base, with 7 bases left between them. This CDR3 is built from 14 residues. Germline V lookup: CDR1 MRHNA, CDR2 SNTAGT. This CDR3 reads CASSASLNTGELFF. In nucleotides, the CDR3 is TGTGCCAGCAGTGCATCACTGAACACCGGGGAGCTGTTTTTT.

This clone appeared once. CDR3 sequence (DNA): TGTGCCAGCAGGTGGACAAGGGGGACCTACGAGCAGTACTTC. Its protein is CASRWTRGTYEQYF. This sequence joins TRBV6-5 and TRBJ2-7; the D gene is possibly TRBD1 (6 bases). The germline V gene encodes CDR1 MNHEY and CDR2 SVGAGI. V lost 6 bases, J lost 2 bases, and 14 bases lay in between. The CDR3 has 14 residues.

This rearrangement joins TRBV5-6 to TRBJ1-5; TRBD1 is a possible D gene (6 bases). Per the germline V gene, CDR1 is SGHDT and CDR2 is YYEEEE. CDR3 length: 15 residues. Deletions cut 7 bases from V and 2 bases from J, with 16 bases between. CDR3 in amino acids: CASGKGGLGNQPQHF. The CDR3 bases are TGTGCCAGCGGAAAGGGGGGGCTAGGCAATCAGCCCCAGCATTTT.

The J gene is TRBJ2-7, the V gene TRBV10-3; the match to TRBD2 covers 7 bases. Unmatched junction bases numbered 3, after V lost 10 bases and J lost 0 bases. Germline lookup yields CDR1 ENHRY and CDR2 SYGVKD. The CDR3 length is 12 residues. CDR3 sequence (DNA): TGTGCCACCCGGGGGGACTCCTACGAGCAGTACTTC. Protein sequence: CATRGDSYEQYF.

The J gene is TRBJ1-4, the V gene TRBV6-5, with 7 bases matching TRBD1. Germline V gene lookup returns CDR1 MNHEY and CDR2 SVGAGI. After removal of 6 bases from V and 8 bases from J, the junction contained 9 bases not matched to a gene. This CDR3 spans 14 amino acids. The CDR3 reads CASRLTGTSEKLFF. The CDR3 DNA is TGTGCCAGCAGGTTGACAGGGACGAGCGAAAAACTGTTTTTT.

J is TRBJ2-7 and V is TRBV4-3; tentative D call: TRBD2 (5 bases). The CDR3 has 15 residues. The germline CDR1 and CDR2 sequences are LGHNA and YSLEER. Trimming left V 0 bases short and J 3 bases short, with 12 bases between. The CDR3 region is CASSQDGLASYEQYF. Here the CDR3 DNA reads TGCGCCAGCAGCCAAGATGGTCTAGCTAGCTACGAGCAGTACTTC.

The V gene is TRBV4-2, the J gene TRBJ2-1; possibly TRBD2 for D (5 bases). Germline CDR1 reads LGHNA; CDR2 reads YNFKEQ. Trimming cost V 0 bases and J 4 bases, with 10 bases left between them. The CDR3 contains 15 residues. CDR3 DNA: TGTGCCAGCAGCCAAGATATTGGACTGTACAATGAGCAGTTCTTC. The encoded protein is CASSQDIGLYNEQFF.

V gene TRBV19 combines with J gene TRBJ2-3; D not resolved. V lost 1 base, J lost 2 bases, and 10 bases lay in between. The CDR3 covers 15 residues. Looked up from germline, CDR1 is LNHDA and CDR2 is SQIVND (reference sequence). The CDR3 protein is CASSIGSGYTDTQYF. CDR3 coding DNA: TGTGCCAGTAGTATAGGGTCCGGGTACACAGATACGCAGTATTTT.

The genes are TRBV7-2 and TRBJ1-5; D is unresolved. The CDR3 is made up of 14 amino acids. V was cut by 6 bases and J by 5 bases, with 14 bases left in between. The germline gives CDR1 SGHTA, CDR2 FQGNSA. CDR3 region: CASSGRRDYQPQHF. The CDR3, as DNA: TGTGCCAGCAGTGGCCGGAGGGATTATCAGCCCCAGCATTTT.

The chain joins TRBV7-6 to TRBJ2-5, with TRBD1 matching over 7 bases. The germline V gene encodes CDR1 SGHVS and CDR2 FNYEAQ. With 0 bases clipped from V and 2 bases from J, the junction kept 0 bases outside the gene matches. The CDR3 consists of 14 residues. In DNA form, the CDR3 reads TGTGCCAGCAGCTTAGCGGGACAGCAAGAGACCCAGTACTTC. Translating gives CASSLAGQQETQYF.

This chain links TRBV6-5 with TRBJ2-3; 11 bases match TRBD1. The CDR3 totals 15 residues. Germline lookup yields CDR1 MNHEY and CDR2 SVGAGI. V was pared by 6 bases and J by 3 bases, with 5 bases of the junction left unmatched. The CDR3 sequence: CASSGQGAETDTQYF. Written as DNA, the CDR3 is TGTGCCAGCAGCGGACAGGGGGCAGAAACAGATACGCAGTATTTT.

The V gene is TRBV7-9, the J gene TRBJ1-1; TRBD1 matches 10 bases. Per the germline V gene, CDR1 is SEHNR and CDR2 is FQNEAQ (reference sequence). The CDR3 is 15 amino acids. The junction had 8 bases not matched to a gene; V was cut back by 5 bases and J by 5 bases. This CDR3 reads CASSDPGTGVTEAFF. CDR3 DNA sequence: TGTGCCAGCAGCGACCCCGGGACAGGGGTTACTGAAGCTTTCTTT.

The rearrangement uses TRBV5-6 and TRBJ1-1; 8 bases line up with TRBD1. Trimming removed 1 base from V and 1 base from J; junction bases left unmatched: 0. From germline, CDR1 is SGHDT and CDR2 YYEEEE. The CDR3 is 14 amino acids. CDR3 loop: CASSLTGGNTEAFF. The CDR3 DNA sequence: TGTGCCAGCAGCTTGACAGGGGGGAACACTGAAGCTTTCTTT. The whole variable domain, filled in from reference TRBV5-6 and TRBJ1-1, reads DAGVTQSPTHLIKTRGQQVTLRCSPKSGHDTVSWYQQALGQGPQFIFQYYEEEERQRGNFPDRFSGHQFPNYSSELNVNALLLGDSALYLCASSLTGGNTEAFFGQGTRLTVV.

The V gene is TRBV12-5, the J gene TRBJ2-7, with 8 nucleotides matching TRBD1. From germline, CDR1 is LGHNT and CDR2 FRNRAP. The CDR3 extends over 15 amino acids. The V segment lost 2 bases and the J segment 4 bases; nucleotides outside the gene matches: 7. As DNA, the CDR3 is TGTGCTAGTGGTTTGACCCGACAGGGGATATACGAGCAGTACTTC. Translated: CASGLTRQGIYEQYF.

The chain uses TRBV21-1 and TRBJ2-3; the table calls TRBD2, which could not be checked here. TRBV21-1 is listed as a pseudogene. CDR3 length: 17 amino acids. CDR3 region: CASSSSSGGPSTDTQYF. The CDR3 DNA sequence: TGTGCCAGCAGCAGTTCTAGCGGGGGACCTAGCACAGATACGCAGTATTTT.

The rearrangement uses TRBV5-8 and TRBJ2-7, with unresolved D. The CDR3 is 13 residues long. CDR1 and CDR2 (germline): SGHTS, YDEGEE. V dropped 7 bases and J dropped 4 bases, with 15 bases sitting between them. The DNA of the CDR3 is TGTGCCAGCCCCTCCCCCATTCTATACGAGCAGTACTTC. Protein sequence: CASPSPILYEQYF.

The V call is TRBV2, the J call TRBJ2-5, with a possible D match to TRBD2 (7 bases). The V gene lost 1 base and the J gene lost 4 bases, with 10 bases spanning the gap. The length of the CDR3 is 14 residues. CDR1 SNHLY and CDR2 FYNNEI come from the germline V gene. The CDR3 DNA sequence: TGTGCCAGCAGTGAAGGGCGGGGGCTAGAGACCCAGTACTTC. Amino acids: CASSEGRGLETQYF.

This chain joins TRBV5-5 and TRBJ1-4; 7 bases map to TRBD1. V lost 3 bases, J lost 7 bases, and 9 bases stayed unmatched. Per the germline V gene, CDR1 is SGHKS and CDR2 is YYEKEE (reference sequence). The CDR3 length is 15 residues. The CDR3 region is CASSSPTGVGEKLFF. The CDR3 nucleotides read TGTGCCAGCAGCTCACCTACAGGGGTGGGTGAAAAACTGTTTTTT.

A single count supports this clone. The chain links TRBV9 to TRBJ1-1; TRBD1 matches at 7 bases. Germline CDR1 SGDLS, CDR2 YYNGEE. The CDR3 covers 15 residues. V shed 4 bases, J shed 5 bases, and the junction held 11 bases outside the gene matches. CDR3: CASSPSGGGGTEAFF. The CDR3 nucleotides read TGTGCCAGCAGCCCCAGCGGAGGGGGCGGTACTGAAGCTTTCTTT. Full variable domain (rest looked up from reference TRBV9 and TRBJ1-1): DSGVTQTPKHLITATGQRVTLRCSPRSGDLSVYWYQQSLDQGLQFLIQYYNGEERAKGNILERFSAQQFPDLHSELNLSSLELGDSALYFCASSPSGGGGTEAFFGQGTRLTVV.

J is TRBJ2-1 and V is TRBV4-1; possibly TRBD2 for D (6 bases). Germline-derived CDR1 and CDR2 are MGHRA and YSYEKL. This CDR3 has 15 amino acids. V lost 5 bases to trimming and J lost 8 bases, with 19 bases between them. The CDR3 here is CASSFGVAALHEQFF. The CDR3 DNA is TGCGCCAGCAGCTTCGGGGTAGCGGCGCTTCATGAGCAGTTCTTC.